These T cell receptor beta chains were read from a single sample in a study of blood T cell repertoires in COVID-19. TCRdb keeps only in-frame clones here, not all; method: immunoSEQ multiplex PCR. The table has about 260,000 clones, approximately 86% seen once; the top ten hold nearly 2%. The sequenced sample consisted of peripheral blood. These receptors originate from a man younger than 40 with active or convalescent COVID-19. Both conserved end residues are part of each CDR3. The D gene is left open where the match is weak. Expanded clones are given a class, and other clones once, few, many or no size at all.

v_call	clone_size	j_call	d_call	cdr3_aa	cdr3_nt
TRBV6-5	-	TRBJ2-5	-	CASRGRLSQETQYF	TGTGCCAGCAGGGGGAGACTATCCCAAGAGACCCAGTACTTC
TRBV5-4	once	TRBJ2-3	-	CASTDGITDTQYF	TGTGCCAGCACGGACGGGATCACAGATACGCAGTATTTT
TRBV6-2/TRBV6-3	-	TRBJ1-5	TRBD1	CASSYPTLGTGLDSNQPQHF	TGTGCCAGCAGTTACCCCACCTTGGGGACAGGGTTAGATAGCAATCAGCCCCAGCATTTT
TRBV7-2	once	TRBJ2-1	-	CASSLAQGMNEQFF	TGTGCCAGCAGCTTAGCCCAGGGGATGAATGAGCAGTTCTTC
TRBV5-1	few	TRBJ1-1	-	CASSLGHPNTEAFF	TGCGCCAGCAGCTTGGGACATCCGAACACTGAAGCTTTCTTT
TRBV7-9	-	TRBJ1-3	-	CASSPQGSVNTIYF	TGTGCCAGCAGCCCCCAGGGCTCCGTAAACACCATATATTTT
TRBV6-5	-	TRBJ2-7	-	CASSYSTSPRSYEQYF	TGTGCCAGCAGTTACTCGACTTCTCCTAGATCTTACGAGCAGTACTTC
TRBV27	-	TRBJ1-2	TRBD1	CASSYRQGGYGYTF	TGTGCCAGCAGTTACCGACAGGGGGGCTATGGCTACACCTTC
TRBV19	-	TRBJ1-6	TRBD1	CASSTGTGGNSPLHF	TGTGCCAGTAGCACCGGGACAGGGGGGAATTCACCCCTCCACTTT
TRBV4-3	-	TRBJ2-7	-	CASSQDRRVVDEQYF	TGCGCCAGCAGCCAAGATCGGCGGGTCGTGGACGAGCAGTACTTC
TRBV7-2	-	TRBJ2-7	-	CASSLSGQSFRRHEQYF	TGTGCCAGCAGCTTATCGGGTCAGTCGTTCCGCCGCCACGAGCAGTACTTC
TRBV18	-	TRBJ2-1	-	CASSPAAGKNEQFF	TGTGCCAGCTCACCAGCCGCAGGGAAAAATGAGCAGTTCTTC
TRBV6-5	-	TRBJ1-5	-	CASSRTDRGNQPQHF	TGTGCCAGCAGTCGAACGGACAGAGGCAATCAGCCCCAGCATTTT
TRBV2	-	TRBJ2-7	TRBD2	CASSVDLRGAGEQYF	TGTGCCAGCAGTGTAGACTTGCGGGGGGCCGGCGAGCAGTACTTC
TRBV6-5	-	TRBJ1-1	-	CASSRSGDTEAFF	TGTGCCAGCAGTAGATCAGGGGACACTGAAGCTTTCTTT
TRBV5-1	-	TRBJ2-5	TRBD1	CASSYAGDRGRETQYF	TGCGCCAGCAGCTACGCCGGGGACAGGGGGAGGGAGACCCAGTACTTC
TRBV7-7	-	TRBJ1-4	TRBD1	CATGRSTGNNEKLFF	TGTGCCACCGGCCGCTCGACAGGGAATAATGAAAAACTGTTTTTT
TRBV7-8	-	TRBJ2-3	TRBD2	CASSPHLAGVTDTQYF	TGTGCCAGCAGCCCGCACCTAGCGGGGGTGACAGATACGCAGTATTTT
TRBV9	-	TRBJ2-1	-	CASSVDPGRRDEQFF	TGTGCCAGCAGCGTAGATCCGGGACGGAGGGATGAGCAGTTCTTC
TRBV5-6	-	TRBJ2-3	-	CASSPGLNTDTQYF	TGTGCCAGCAGCCCGGGACTTAACACAGATACGCAGTATTTT
TRBV5-4	-	TRBJ2-1	-	CASSLAGGSYEQFF	TGTGCCAGCAGCTTGGCGGGGGGCAGCTATGAGCAGTTCTTC
TRBV18	-	TRBJ2-6	-	CASSPPKTRHSGANVLTF	TGTGCCAGCTCACCACCGAAGACACGCCACTCTGGGGCCAACGTCCTGACTTTC
TRBV9	-	TRBJ2-7	-	CASSVEESYEQYF	TGTGCCAGCAGCGTAGAAGAGTCTTACGAGCAGTACTTC
TRBV27	-	TRBJ1-5	TRBD1	CASSLDRGNQPQHF	TGTGCCAGCAGTTTGGACAGGGGGAATCAGCCCCAGCATTTT
TRBV7-6	once	TRBJ1-2	TRBD1	CASSPGTVITNYGYTF	TGTGCCAGCAGCCCCGGGACAGTGATAACTAACTATGGCTACACCTTC
TRBV6-5	-	TRBJ1-1	-	CASSSPGTSEAFF	TGTGCCAGCAGTTCCCCCGGGACTTCTGAAGCTTTCTTT
TRBV19	-	TRBJ2-5	-	CASSRGVGIRQETQYF	TGTGCCAGTAGCCGGGGTGTTGGGATAAGGCAAGAGACCCAGTACTTC
TRBV5-5	-	TRBJ2-7	TRBD1	CASSSPGGTGGYEQYF	TGTGCCAGCAGCTCCCCGGGAGGGACAGGGGGCTACGAGCAGTACTTC
TRBV27	-	TRBJ1-1	TRBD1	CASSLIAGGYTEAFF	TGTGCCAGCAGTTTAATCGCAGGGGGATACACTGAAGCTTTCTTT
TRBV2	-	TRBJ1-5	-	CASSDGDSNQPQHF	TGTGCCAGCAGTGATGGAGATAGCAATCAGCCCCAGCATTTT
TRBV7-2	-	TRBJ2-7	TRBD2	CASSLGFAGGAYEQYF	TGTGCCAGCAGCTTAGGATTCGCGGGGGGTGCCTACGAGCAGTACTTC
TRBV7-3	-	TRBJ1-1	-	CASSLTSRGTEAFF	TGTGCCAGCAGCTTAACGTCCCGGGGAACTGAAGCTTTCTTT
TRBV29-1	-	TRBJ1-3	TRBD1	CSVEAGTAGNTIYF	TGCAGCGTTGAGGCCGGGACAGCTGGAAACACCATATATTTT
TRBV5-4	-	TRBJ1-1	TRBD1	CASSLPGGAHTEAFF	TGTGCCAGCAGCTTGCCAGGGGGTGCCCACACTGAAGCTTTCTTT
TRBV13	-	TRBJ2-4	TRBD2	CASSPRLAGDGDIQYF	TGTGCCAGCAGCCCCCGACTAGCGGGGGATGGAGACATTCAGTACTTC
TRBV19	once	TRBJ1-3	-	CASRGIGGSGNTIYF	TGTGCCAGTAGGGGCATAGGGGGATCTGGAAACACCATATATTTT
TRBV10-3	-	TRBJ1-1	-	CASRGGQMNTEAFF	TGTGCCTCGCGGGGGGGTCAGATGAACACTGAAGCTTTCTTT
TRBV4-3	-	TRBJ1-2	TRBD1	CASSPGTGSNYGYTF	TGCGCCAGCAGCCCGGGGACAGGGTCGAACTATGGCTACACCTTC
TRBV30	-	TRBJ2-7	TRBD1	CAWSPGQGTEQYF	TGTGCCTGGTCACCGGGACAGGGCACGGAGCAGTACTTC
TRBV27	-	TRBJ2-2	-	CASSFSVNTGELFF	TGTGCCAGCAGTTTTTCAGTGAACACCGGGGAGCTGTTTTTT
TRBV4-3	-	TRBJ1-2	-	CASSQDWGGYGYTF	TGCGCCAGCAGCCAAGATTGGGGGGGGTATGGCTACACCTTC
TRBV27	-	TRBJ1-1	-	CASSFTGVDEAFF	TGTGCCAGCAGTTTTACAGGCGTCGATGAAGCTTTCTTT
TRBV4-1	-	TRBJ1-4	-	CASTQGWGLNEKLFF	TGCGCCAGCACCCAAGGCTGGGGGCTGAATGAAAAACTGTTTTTT
TRBV9	-	TRBJ1-6	-	CASSVGSNEGNSPLHF	TGTGCCAGCAGCGTAGGGAGCAATGAGGGAAATTCACCCCTCCACTTT
TRBV19	-	TRBJ1-5	-	CASSPIYRDPQPQHF	TGTGCCAGTAGTCCTATCTACAGGGATCCTCAGCCCCAGCATTTT
TRBV2	-	TRBJ2-7	-	CASSARNEQYF	TGTGCCAGCAGTGCGAGGAACGAGCAGTACTTC
TRBV6-4	-	TRBJ2-1	TRBD2	CASSMSGEGYNEQFF	TGTGCCAGCAGTATGAGCGGGGAGGGGTACAATGAGCAGTTCTTC
TRBV15	-	TRBJ2-5	TRBD1	CATSRDRGAFETQYF	TGTGCCACCAGCAGGGACAGGGGTGCTTTCGAGACCCAGTACTTC
TRBV4-2	-	TRBJ2-2	TRBD2	CASSQGTSNGELFF	TGTGCCAGCAGCCAAGGGACTAGCAACGGGGAGCTGTTTTTT
TRBV25-1	-	TRBJ1-1	-	CASRDSFIEAFF	TGTGCCAGCAGGGACAGTTTTATTGAAGCTTTCTTT